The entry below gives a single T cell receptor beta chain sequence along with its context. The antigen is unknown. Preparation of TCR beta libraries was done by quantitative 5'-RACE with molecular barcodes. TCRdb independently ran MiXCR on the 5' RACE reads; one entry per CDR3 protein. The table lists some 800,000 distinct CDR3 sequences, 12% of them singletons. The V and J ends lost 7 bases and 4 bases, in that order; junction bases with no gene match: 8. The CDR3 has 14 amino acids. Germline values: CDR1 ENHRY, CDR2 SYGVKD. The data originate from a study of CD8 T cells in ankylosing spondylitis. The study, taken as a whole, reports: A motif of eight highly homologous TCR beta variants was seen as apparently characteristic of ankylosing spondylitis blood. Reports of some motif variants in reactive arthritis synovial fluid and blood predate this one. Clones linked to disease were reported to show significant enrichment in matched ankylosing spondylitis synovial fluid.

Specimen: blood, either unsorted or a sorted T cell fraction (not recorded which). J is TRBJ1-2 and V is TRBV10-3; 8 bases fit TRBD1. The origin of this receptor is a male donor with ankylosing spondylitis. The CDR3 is CAITAGQGPYGYTF. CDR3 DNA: TGTGCCATCACTGCAGGACAGGGCCCCTATGGCTACACCTTC.